The TCR beta chain described here comes from a study of CD8+ T cells in alopecia areata. Details on this clone: The antigen is undetermined.

Study-level findings and limits: Treatment with tofacitinib significantly lowered scalp clonality and reduced expanded CD8+ clones among the top 100.

Treatment meaning: oral pan-JAK inhibitor, 5-10 mg twice daily. This CDR3 is built from 14 residues. The V gene lost 6 bases and the J gene lost 5 bases, with 15 bases spanning the gap. In germline, CDR1 is SGHRS, CDR2 YFSETQ. Extracted RNA was reverse transcribed, and the resulting cDNA served as sequencing template. The table came from immunoSEQ multiplex PCR; TCRdb's copy has only in-frame clones and leaves some out. The data contain 95,000 to 150,000 clones, approximately 60% of them singletons. This TCR was sampled from a human donor with alopecia areata. The chain is built from TRBV5-1 and TRBJ2-1; D gene ambiguous. This specimen was CD4+ T cells sorted from blood, taken at week 4, from a patient treated with tofacitinib. The CDR3 here is CASTPRQSNNEQFF. CDR3 in DNA: TGCGCCAGCACCCCCAGGCAATCCAACAATGAGCAGTTCTTC.